Sequencing of this T cell receptor beta chain was carried out in a study of a mutant IDH1 vaccine in newly diagnosed glioma. Study summary: Sex among treated patients split about 60% male, roughly 38% female; mean age was approximately 40 years. Every participant had undergone radiotherapy, temozolomide, or both before, and most underwent both.

CDR3 length equals 16 residues. Per the germline V gene, CDR1 is SSHAT and CDR2 is FNYEAQ (reference sequence). Produced via immunoSEQ multiplex PCR; TCRdb's table is partial and in-frame only. Altogether some 50,000 clones are present, 65% being singletons, with the ten largest covering roughly 5%. Stated time point: week 47, end of study. Each dose delivered 300 ug of mutant IDH1 20-mer peptide subcutaneously with imiquimod. Across weeks 1, 3, 5, 7, 11, 15, 19 and 23, patients received a vaccination each time, eight in all. There were new WHO grade 3 or 4 astrocytomas in the donors, and these were IDH1-mutant and ATRX-lost. On this clone: What it recognizes is unknown. One end of the junction fails to match germline, which may point to a read error.

The sequence derives from a middle-aged man with glioma. Some clones in this sample may be carry-over from other donors' samples. The chain employs TRBV7-7 and TRBJ2-3, with 9 bases lining up with TRBD1. The sample here was peripheral blood mononuclear cells (PBMCs), taken from a glioma patient whose treatment included an IDH1 peptide vaccine. CDR3 amino acids: CASSALGGQGTDTQYF. The CDR3 coding sequence is TGTGCTAGCAGCGCCCTTGGGGGACAGGGAACAGATACGCAGTATTTT.